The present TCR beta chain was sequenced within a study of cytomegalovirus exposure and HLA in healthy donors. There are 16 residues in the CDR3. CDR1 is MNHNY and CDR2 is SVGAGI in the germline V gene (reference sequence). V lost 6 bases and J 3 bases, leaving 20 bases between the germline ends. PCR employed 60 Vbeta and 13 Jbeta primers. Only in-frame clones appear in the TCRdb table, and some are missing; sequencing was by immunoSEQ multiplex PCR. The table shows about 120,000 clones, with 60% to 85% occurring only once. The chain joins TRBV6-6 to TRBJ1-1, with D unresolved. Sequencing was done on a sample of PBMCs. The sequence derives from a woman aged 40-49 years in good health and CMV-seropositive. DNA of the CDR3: TGTGCCAGCAGCCCGAGAATCGGGGTCTGGGACACTGAAGCTTTCTTT. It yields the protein CASSPRIGVWDTEAFF.